This TCR beta chain was recovered during a study of blood T cell repertoires in COVID-19. Study information: The samples span acute and convalescent COVID-19 from the United States, Italy and Spain. T cells, B-cell-depleted T cells, or PBMCs provided the cDNA or gDNA that served as material.

The germline CDR1 and CDR2 sequences are SGDLS and YYNGEE. With 0 bases clipped from V and 5 bases from J, the junction kept 7 bases outside the gene matches. The CDR3 length is 15 residues. Original processing notes: Cell counts per sample came from amplifying reference gene primers. Assay used: immunoSEQ multiplex PCR; TCRdb lists only in-frame clones, some missing. V and J calls and clone size are copied from that table; D and trimming were computed from the DNA. The table lists tens of thousands of clones, more than 65% of them singletons, with 20% to 25% in the top ten. The TCR comes from a man in his fifties or sixties with acute or convalescent COVID-19. Input material: peripheral blood. The V and J genes are TRBV9 and TRBJ1-1, with 7 nucleotides matching TRBD1. In nucleotides, the CDR3 is TGTGCCAGCAGCGTAGTGCCACAGGGGACGACTGAAGCTTTCTTT. Translation gives CASSVVPQGTTEAFF.